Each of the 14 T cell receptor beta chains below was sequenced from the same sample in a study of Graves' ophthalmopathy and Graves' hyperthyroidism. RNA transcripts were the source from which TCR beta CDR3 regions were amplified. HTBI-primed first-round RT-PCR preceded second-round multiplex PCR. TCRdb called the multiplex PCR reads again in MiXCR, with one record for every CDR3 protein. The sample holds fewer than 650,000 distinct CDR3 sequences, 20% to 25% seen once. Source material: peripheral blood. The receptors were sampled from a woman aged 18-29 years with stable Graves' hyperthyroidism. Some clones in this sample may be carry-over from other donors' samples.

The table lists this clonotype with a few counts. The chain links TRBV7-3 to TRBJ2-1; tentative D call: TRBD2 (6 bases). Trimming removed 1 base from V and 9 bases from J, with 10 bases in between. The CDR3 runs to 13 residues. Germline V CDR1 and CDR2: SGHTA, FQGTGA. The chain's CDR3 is CASSLKMRGEQFF. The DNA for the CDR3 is TGTGCCAGCAGCTTAAAAATGCGGGGTGAGCAGTTCTTC.

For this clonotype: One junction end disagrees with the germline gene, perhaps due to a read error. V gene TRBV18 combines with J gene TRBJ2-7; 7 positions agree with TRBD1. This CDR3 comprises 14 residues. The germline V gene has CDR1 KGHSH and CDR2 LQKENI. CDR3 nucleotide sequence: TGTGTCAGCTCACCACCGGGACAGATATACGAGCAGTACTTC. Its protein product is CVSSPPGQIYEQYF.

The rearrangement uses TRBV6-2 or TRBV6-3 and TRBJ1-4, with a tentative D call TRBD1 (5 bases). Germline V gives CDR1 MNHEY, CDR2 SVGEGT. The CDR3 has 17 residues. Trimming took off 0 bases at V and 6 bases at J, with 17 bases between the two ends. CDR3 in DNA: TGTGCCAGCAGTTACTCCAATCCGGGCACCAGGGATGAAAAACTGTTTTTT. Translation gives CASSYSNPGTRDEKLFF.

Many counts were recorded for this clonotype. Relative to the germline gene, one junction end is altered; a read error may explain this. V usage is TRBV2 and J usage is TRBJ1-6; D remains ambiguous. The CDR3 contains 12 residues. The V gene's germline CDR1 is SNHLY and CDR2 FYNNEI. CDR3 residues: CASSPDLPTLFF. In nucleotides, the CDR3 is TGTGCCAGCAGTCCGGACCTCCCTACCCTATTCTTT.

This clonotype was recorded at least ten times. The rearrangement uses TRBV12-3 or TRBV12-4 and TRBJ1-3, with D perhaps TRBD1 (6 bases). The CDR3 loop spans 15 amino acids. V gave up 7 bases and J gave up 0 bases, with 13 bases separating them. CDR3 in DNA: TGTGCCAGCATTCCAGGGGCCCACTCTGGAAACACCATATATTTT. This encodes CASIPGAHSGNTIYF.

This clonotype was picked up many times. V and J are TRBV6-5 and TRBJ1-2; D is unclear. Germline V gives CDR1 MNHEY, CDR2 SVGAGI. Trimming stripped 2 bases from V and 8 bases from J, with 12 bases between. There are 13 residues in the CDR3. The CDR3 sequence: CASSYDGSYGYTF. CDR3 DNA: TGTGCCAGCAGTTACGATGGGTCTTACGGCTACACCTTC.

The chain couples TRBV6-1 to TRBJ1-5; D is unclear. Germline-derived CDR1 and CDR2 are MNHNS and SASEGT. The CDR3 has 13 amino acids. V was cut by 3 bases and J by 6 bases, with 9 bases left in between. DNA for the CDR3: TGTGCCAGCAGTGATTGGATTACTCAGCCCCAGCATTTT. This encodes CASSDWITQPQHF.

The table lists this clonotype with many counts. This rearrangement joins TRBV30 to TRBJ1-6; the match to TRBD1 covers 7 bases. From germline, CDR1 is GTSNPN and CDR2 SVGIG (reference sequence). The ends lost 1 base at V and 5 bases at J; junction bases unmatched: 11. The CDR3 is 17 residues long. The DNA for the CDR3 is TGTGCCTGGAGTGCGACAGGGTTCCGCCCCCATAATTCACCCCTCCACTTT. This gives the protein CAWSATGFRPHNSPLHF.

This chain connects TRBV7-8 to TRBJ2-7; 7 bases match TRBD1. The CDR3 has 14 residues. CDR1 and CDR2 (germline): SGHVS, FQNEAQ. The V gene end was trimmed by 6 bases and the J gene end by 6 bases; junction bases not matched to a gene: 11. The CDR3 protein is CASSRDGTAVEQYF. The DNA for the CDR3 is TGTGCCAGCAGTCGGGACGGGACAGCCGTCGAGCAGTACTTC.

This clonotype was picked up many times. In nucleotides, the CDR3 is TGCAGTGCACAGAGGGGAAATAGCAATCAGCCCCAGCATTTT. Translated, it gives CSAQRGNSNQPQHF. This rearrangement joins TRBV20-1 to TRBJ1-5; D might be TRBD1 (5 bases). Germline-derived CDR1 and CDR2 are DFQATT and SNEGSKA (reference sequence). The CDR3 is made up of 14 amino acids. V lost 6 bases and J 0 bases, leaving 12 bases between the germline ends.

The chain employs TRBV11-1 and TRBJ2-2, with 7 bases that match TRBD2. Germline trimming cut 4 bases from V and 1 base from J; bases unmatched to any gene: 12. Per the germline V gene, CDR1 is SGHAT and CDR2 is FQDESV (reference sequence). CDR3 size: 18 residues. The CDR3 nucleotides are TGTGCCAGCAGCTGGCTAGGGGAAGCGGGGATGAACACCGGGGAGCTGTTTTTT. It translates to CASSWLGEAGMNTGELFF. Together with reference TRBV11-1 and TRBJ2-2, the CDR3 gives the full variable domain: EAEVAQSPRYKITEKSQAVAFWCDPISGHATLYWYRQILGQGPELLVQFQDESVVDDSQLPKDRFSAERLKGVDSTLKIQPAELGDSAMYLCASSWLGEAGMNTGELFFGEGSRLTVL.

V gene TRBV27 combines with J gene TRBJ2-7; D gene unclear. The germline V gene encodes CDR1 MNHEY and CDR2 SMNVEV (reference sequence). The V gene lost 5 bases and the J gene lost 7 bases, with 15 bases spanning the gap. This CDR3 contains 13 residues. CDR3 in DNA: TGTGCCAGCAGTCACAGCCTCGACCAGGAGCAGTACTTC. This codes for CASSHSLDQEQYF.

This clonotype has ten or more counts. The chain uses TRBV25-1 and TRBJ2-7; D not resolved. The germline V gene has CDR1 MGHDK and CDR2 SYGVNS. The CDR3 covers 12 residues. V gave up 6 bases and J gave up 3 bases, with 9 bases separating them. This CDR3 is CASSGIRYEQYF. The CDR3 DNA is TGTGCCAGCAGCGGTATTCGCTACGAGCAGTACTTC.

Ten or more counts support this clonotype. For the CDR3, the DNA is TGCAGTGCTTATGACAGGGGGCGACCCAATCAGCCCCAGCATTTT. The encoded protein is CSAYDRGRPNQPQHF. V and J are TRBV20-1 and TRBJ1-5; 10 positions match TRBD1. The length of the CDR3 is 15 residues. The V and J ends lost 5 bases and 3 bases, in that order; junction bases with no gene match: 7. Germline V gives CDR1 DFQATT, CDR2 SNEGSKA (reference sequence).